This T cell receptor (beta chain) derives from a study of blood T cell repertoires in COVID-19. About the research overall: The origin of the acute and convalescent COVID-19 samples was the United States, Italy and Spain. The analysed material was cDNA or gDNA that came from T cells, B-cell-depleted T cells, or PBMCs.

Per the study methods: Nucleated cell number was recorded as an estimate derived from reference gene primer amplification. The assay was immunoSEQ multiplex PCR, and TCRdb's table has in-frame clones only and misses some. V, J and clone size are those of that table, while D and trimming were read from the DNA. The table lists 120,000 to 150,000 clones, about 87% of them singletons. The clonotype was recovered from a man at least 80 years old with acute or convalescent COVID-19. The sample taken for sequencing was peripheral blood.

CDR3 nucleotide sequence: TGTGCCAGCTCTTCTTCGGGGGACTATGGCTACACCTTC. It encodes CASSSSGDYGYTF. The V call is TRBV27, the J call TRBJ1-2; the D gene is possibly TRBD1 (5 bases). Trimming took 8 bases from V and 3 from J, leaving 13 bases between them. This CDR3 is 13 amino acids long. The germline gives CDR1 MNHEY, CDR2 SMNVEV (reference sequence).